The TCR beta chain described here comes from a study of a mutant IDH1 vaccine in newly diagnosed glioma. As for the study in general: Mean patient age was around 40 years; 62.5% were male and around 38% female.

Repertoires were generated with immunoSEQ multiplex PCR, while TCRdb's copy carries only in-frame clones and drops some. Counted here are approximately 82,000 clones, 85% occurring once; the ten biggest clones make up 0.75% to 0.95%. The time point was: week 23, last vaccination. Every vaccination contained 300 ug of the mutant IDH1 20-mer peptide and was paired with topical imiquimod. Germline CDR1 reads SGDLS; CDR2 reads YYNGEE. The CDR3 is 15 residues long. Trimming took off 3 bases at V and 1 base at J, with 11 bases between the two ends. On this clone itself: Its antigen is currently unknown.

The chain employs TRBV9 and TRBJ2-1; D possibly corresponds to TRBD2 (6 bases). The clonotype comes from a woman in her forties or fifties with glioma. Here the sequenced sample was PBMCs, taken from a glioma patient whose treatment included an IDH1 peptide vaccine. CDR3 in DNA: TGTGCCAGCAGCGCGGACGGGACTTCCTACAATGAGCAGTTCTTC. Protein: CASSADGTSYNEQFF.